The 10 T cell receptor beta chains below were found in one sample sequenced in a study of graft-versus-host responses after intestinal transplantation. Their antigens are not known. Profiling relied on immunoSEQ multiplex PCR, and the TCRdb table lists in-frame clones only, not all of them. The table shows approximately 85,000 clones, with under 95% occurring only once. Here the sequenced sample was unstimulated CD8+ T cells sorted from spleen or lymph node cells, taken before transplant. These receptors were taken from a human donor who was the organ donor for an intestinal transplant.

This clone was counted only a few times. V gene TRBV5-1 combines with J gene TRBJ1-4; no clear D gene. The CDR3 contains 13 residues. Per the germline V gene, CDR1 is SGHRS and CDR2 is YFSETQ. V lost 4 bases and J 4 bases, leaving 8 bases between the germline ends. The CDR3 loop reads CASSPRGNEKLFF. CDR3 bases: TGCGCCAGCAGCCCTCGGGGTAATGAAAAACTGTTTTTT.

The chain employs TRBV4-1 and TRBJ1-5; maybe TRBD1 (5 bases). Germline values: CDR1 MGHRA, CDR2 YSYEKL. The CDR3 contains 15 residues. With 4 bases removed from V and 6 bases from J, the gap between germline ends came to 16 bases. The CDR3 sequence is CASSLMGQPGQPQHF. The CDR3 DNA reads as TGCGCCAGCAGCCTTATGGGGCAACCAGGTCAGCCCCAGCATTTT.

The CDR3 DNA reads as TGTGCCAGTAGTAGCGGGGGGGGCTACAATGAGCAGTTCTTC. Protein: CASSSGGGYNEQFF. V gene TRBV19 combines with J gene TRBJ2-1, with 9 bases lining up with TRBD2. V lost 4 bases to trimming and J lost 3 bases; unmatched junction nucleotides: 1. Per the germline V gene, CDR1 is LNHDA and CDR2 is SQIVND (reference sequence). The CDR3 length is 14 residues.

The chain uses TRBV7-2 and TRBJ2-5; 14 bases map to TRBD2. There are 18 residues in the CDR3. Looked up from germline, CDR1 is SGHTA and CDR2 is FQGNSA. The V segment lost 5 bases and the J segment 7 bases; nucleotides outside the gene matches: 15. CDR3 loop: CASSPGTSGSFTVGTQYF. The CDR3 DNA follows: TGTGCCAGCAGCCCTGGGACTAGCGGGAGTTTTACGGTCGGGACCCAGTACTTC.

The chain recombines TRBV29-1 with TRBJ1-1, with 10 bases fitting TRBD1. CDR3 length: 14 residues. V lost 4 bases, J lost 4 bases, and 6 bases stayed unmatched. From germline, CDR1 is SQVTM and CDR2 ANQGSEA. The CDR3 DNA follows: TGCAGCGTTGTAGGAGGGACAGGGGTCACTGAAGCTTTCTTT. Protein sequence: CSVVGGTGVTEAFF.

The chain uses TRBV7-9 and TRBJ2-1; possibly TRBD1 for D (5 bases). This CDR3 spans 17 amino acids. Germline CDR1 is SEHNR and CDR2 is FQNEAQ (reference sequence). Trimming removed 5 bases from V and 3 bases from J, with 20 bases in between. For the CDR3, the DNA is TGTGCCAGCAGCGATACCTACAGGCCCATAAACTACAATGAGCAGTTCTTC. Protein sequence: CASSDTYRPINYNEQFF.

This clone was counted a few times. Other DNA sequences of this sample code for an identical CDR3. The DNA for the CDR3 is TGCGCCAGCAGCTTGGCCGTAAACACTGAAGCTTTCTTT. This encodes CASSLAVNTEAFF. The chain recombines TRBV5-1 with TRBJ1-1; D uncertain. Deletions cut 0 bases from V and 2 bases from J, with 5 bases between. This CDR3 region has 13 residues. Germline values: CDR1 SGHRS, CDR2 YFSETQ.

The V gene is TRBV2, the J gene TRBJ1-2; TRBD1 is a possible D gene (5 bases). The CDR3 has 15 amino acids. Trimming shortened V by 9 bases and J by 4 bases, and 21 bases separated the two germline ends. The germline V gene has CDR1 SNHLY and CDR2 FYNNEI. The CDR3 DNA reads as TGTGCCAGAGCCCGCCCAGGGCGCTCCTTCTATGGCTACACCTTC. The encoded protein is CARARPGRSFYGYTF.

The chain couples TRBV2 to TRBJ2-5; TRBD1 agrees at 8 bases. The CDR3 extends over 15 amino acids. CDR1 and CDR2 from the germline V gene are SNHLY and FYNNEI. The J segment lost 2 bases and the V segment lost 6 bases, leaving 8 bases of the junction unmatched. This CDR3 is CASSGSRTGQETQYF. CDR3 sequence (DNA): TGTGCCAGCAGCGGGAGCCGGACAGGGCAAGAGACCCAGTACTTC.

The CDR3 protein is CASSLDGTNYGYTF. Written as DNA, the CDR3 is TGTGCCAGCAGCTTGGACGGGACGAACTATGGCTACACCTTC. The chain combines TRBV5-6 with TRBJ1-2, with D maybe TRBD1 (5 bases). The V gene lost 0 bases and the J gene lost 2 bases, with 8 bases spanning the gap. This CDR3 comprises 14 residues. The germline gives CDR1 SGHDT, CDR2 YYEEEE.